The clone carrying this T cell receptor beta chain was detected once. Antigen specificity is unknown. The data originate from a study of blood T cells in healthy people across ages. V was pared by 4 bases and J by 3 bases, with 9 bases of the junction left unmatched. The CDR3 runs 16 residues. Per germline, CDR1 ENHRY and CDR2 SYGVKD. Sample-barcoded 5' priming and a J-beta primer mix drove a second PCR of roughly 7 to 11 cycles. TCRdb recomputed calls from the 5' RACE reads with MiXCR, one row per CDR3 protein. The table has roughly 1.5 million distinct CDR3 sequences, 40% to 45% seen once. The study, taken as a whole, reports: A roughly linear fall in TCR beta diversity per million T cells was seen with increasing age. Investigators viewed diversity estimates from one million T cells as underestimates, the study reported.

The J gene is TRBJ2-3, the V gene TRBV10-3; 8 bases fit TRBD2. The origin of this receptor is a woman between 18 and 29 years old in good health. The material sequenced was blood. CDR3 loop: CAISGLAGGFTDTQYF. CDR3 DNA: TGTGCCATCAGTGGTCTCGCGGGGGGATTTACAGATACGCAGTATTTT.